This TCR beta chain emerged from a study of blood T cells in healthy people across ages. Study-wide results and limits: In the absence of known donor CMV status, changes in expanded clonotypes were possibly confounded. Estimates of diversity drawn from one million T cells were considered underestimates.

A second PCR, run for roughly 7 to 12 cycles, used a sample-barcoded 5' primer plus a J-beta primer mix. Researchers report that each sample yielded at least 2.5 million CDR3-containing paired-end reads. TCRdb called the 5' RACE reads again in MiXCR, with one record for every CDR3 protein. The sample has around 2 million distinct CDR3 sequences, 39% seen once. Comment on this clonotype: Its matching antigen is unknown.

Germline V CDR1 and CDR2: SGHAT, FQNNGV. This CDR3 has 15 residues. V was clipped by 4 bases and J by 0 bases, with 13 bases between them. PBMCs numbering at least 6 million were isolated per sample. The chain recombines TRBV11-2 with TRBJ2-7; the D gene is possibly TRBD2 (5 bases). The TCR originated in a human donor in good health. The sequenced material came from blood. The CDR3 sequence: CASSSWSGDSYEQYF. CDR3 coding DNA: TGTGCCAGCAGCTCCTGGAGCGGAGACTCCTACGAGCAGTACTTC.